The 25 T cell receptor beta chains presented below share a single source sample, sequenced in a study of cytomegalovirus exposure and HLA in healthy donors. A multiplex PCR was run with 60 Vbeta primers and 13 Jbeta primers. Assay used: immunoSEQ multiplex PCR; TCRdb lists only in-frame clones, some missing. The sample lists about 170,000 clones, around 77% occurring once. Sequenced input: PBMCs. These receptors originate from a female donor in good health and CMV-seronegative.

This clone was picked up a small number of times. The V gene is TRBV7-3, the J gene TRBJ2-2, with D perhaps matching TRBD2 (5 bases). This CDR3 spans 16 amino acids. The ends were cut back, 6 bases at V and 1 base at J, with 15 bases in the middle. The V gene's germline CDR1 is SGHTA and CDR2 FQGTGA. The CDR3 protein is CASSDNGGGNTGELFF. CDR3 DNA: TGTGCCAGCAGTGATAACGGAGGAGGGAACACCGGGGAGCTGTTTTTT.

The chain links TRBV5-4 to TRBJ1-5; D gene ambiguous. The CDR3 consists of 15 residues. The V gene's germline CDR1 is SGHNT and CDR2 YYREEE (reference sequence). Trimming removed 1 base from V and 0 bases from J, with 8 bases in between. This chain's CDR3 is CASSLSGNSNQPQHF. The CDR3 DNA follows: TGTGCCAGCAGCTTGTCCGGGAATAGCAATCAGCCCCAGCATTTT. The full variable domain, its missing parts supplied by reference TRBV5-4 and TRBJ1-5, is ETGVTQSPTHLIKTRGQQVTLRCSSQSGHNTVSWYQQALGQGPQFIFQYYREEENGRGNFPPRFSGLQFPNYSSELNVNALELDDSALYLCASSLSGNSNQPQHFGDGTRLSIL.

With respect to this clone: One junction end disagrees with the germline gene, perhaps due to a read error. The rearrangement joins TRBV14 to TRBJ1-6; TRBD1 might be the D (5 bases). This CDR3 contains 13 residues. Germline V gene lookup returns CDR1 SGHDN and CDR2 FVKESK. The chain's CDR3 is CASSWGGTSPPHF. DNA of the CDR3: TGTGCCAGCAGCTGGGGGGGGACTTCACCCCCCCACTTT.

The chain recombines TRBV15 with TRBJ1-1; 7 bases agree with TRBD1. V gave up 1 base and J gave up 0 bases; unmatched junction bases: 2. This CDR3 is built from 15 residues. Germline V gene data show CDR1 as LNHNV and CDR2 as YYDKDF (reference sequence). CDR3 amino acids: CATSRAGQLNTEAFF. The CDR3 nucleotides are TGTGCCACCAGCAGAGCGGGACAGTTGAACACTGAAGCTTTCTTT.

This chain links TRBV18 with TRBJ1-1; 7 bases fit TRBD1. Germline CDR1 reads KGHSH; CDR2 reads LQKENI. The CDR3 covers 12 residues. The ends lost 3 bases at V and 10 bases at J; junction bases unmatched: 5. The CDR3 bases are TGTGCCAGCTCACCGTATCAGGGGGTAGCTTTCTTT. This sequence encodes CASSPYQGVAFF.

The J gene is TRBJ2-1, the V gene TRBV6-6; TRBD2 matches 7 bases. V gave up 2 bases and J gave up 4 bases; unmatched junction bases: 5. CDR3 length equals 15 residues. Germline CDR1 reads MNHNY; CDR2 reads SVGAGI (reference sequence). The CDR3 DNA follows: TGTGCCAGCAGTTACGGGAGGGTAAGGTACAATGAGCAGTTCTTC. This translates into CASSYGRVRYNEQFF.

The V call is TRBV5-1, the J call TRBJ2-3; 10 nucleotides line up with TRBD2. The J segment lost 8 bases and the V segment lost 2 bases, leaving 8 bases of the junction unmatched. Germline V gene lookup returns CDR1 SGHRS and CDR2 YFSETQ. The CDR3 length is 15 residues. The DNA of the CDR3 is TGCGCCAGCAGCTTTGGACTAGCGGAGCTAGGTACGCAGTATTTT. Translated, it gives CASSFGLAELGTQYF.

The rearrangement uses TRBV28 and TRBJ2-5; 7 bases line up with TRBD1. The germline CDR1 and CDR2 sequences are MDHEN and SYDVKM. V gave up 6 bases and J gave up 5 bases; unmatched junction bases: 6. The CDR3 is 13 residues long. The DNA for the CDR3 is TGTGCCAGCAGGAAGACAGGGATGGAGACCCAGTACTTC. This codes for CASRKTGMETQYF. The full variable domain, its missing parts supplied by reference TRBV28 and TRBJ2-5, is DVKVTQSSRYLVKRTGEKVFLECVQDMDHENMFWYRQDPGLGLRLIYFSYDVKMKEKGDIPEGYSVSREKKERFSLILESASTNQTSMYLCASRKTGMETQYFGPGTRLLVL.

The rearrangement links TRBV27 to TRBJ2-1, with D possibly TRBD2 on 6 matching bases. The V end lost 6 bases, the J end lost 10 bases, and 22 bases lay between the germline ends. Germline V gene lookup returns CDR1 MNHEY and CDR2 SMNVEV (reference sequence). The CDR3 totals 15 residues. CDR3: CASSPAGYSFGEQFF. CDR3 DNA: TGTGCCAGCAGCCCGGCGGGGTATAGTTTCGGAGAGCAGTTCTTC.

This clone was counted a single time. This chain joins TRBV18 and TRBJ1-6, with D possibly matching TRBD1 (6 bases). Trimming cost V 8 bases and J 1 base, with 9 bases left between them. CDR1 is KGHSH, CDR2 LQKENI, per germline. The CDR3 consists of 14 residues. The CDR3 DNA follows: TGTGCCAGCGCCGGACAGTCCTATAATTCACCCCTCCACTTT. It codes for CASAGQSYNSPLHF.

This chain joins TRBV6-5 and TRBJ1-2; D not certain. CDR3 length: 16 residues. Trimming stripped 0 bases from V and 1 base from J, with 12 bases between. Germline CDR1 reads MNHEY; CDR2 reads SVGAGI. DNA for the CDR3: TGTGCCAGCAGTTACTCGATTTGGCGGGGTAACTATGGCTACACCTTC. Protein: CASSYSIWRGNYGYTF.

This rearrangement joins TRBV4-2 to TRBJ2-3; D unclear. CDR3 length: 16 amino acids. CDR1 and CDR2 (germline): LGHNA, YNFKEQ. V was cut by 3 bases and J by 2 bases, with 15 bases left in between. The CDR3 sequence is CASSHSSNRYTDTQYF. As DNA, the CDR3 is TGTGCCAGCAGCCATAGTTCGAACAGATACACAGATACGCAGTATTTT.

V usage is TRBV6-1 and J usage is TRBJ1-6, with 7 bases matching TRBD1. The CDR3 length is 15 residues. Trimming took 7 bases from V and 6 from J; bases not matched to a gene: 9. Germline V lookup: CDR1 MNHNS, CDR2 SASEGT. The CDR3 is CASTSNRGGNSPLHF. CDR3 sequence (DNA): TGTGCCAGCACTTCAAACAGGGGTGGTAATTCACCCCTCCACTTT.

The chain carries TRBV2 and TRBJ2-2; 13 bases align to TRBD2. The CDR3 covers 17 residues. Trimming at V came to 3 bases and at J to 5 bases, leaving 6 bases not matched to a gene. CDR1 is SNHLY, CDR2 FYNNEI, per germline. The CDR3 reads CASSDKAGLAGTGELFF. CDR3 DNA: TGTGCCAGCAGTGACAAGGCGGGACTAGCGGGAACCGGGGAGCTGTTTTTT.

J is TRBJ1-1 and V is TRBV25-1, with a tentative D call TRBD1 (5 bases). The CDR3 contains 11 residues. CDR1 is MGHDK, CDR2 SYGVNS, per germline. Trimming removed 8 bases from V and 8 bases from J, with 12 bases in between. The CDR3 loop reads CASGWGAEAFF. CDR3 sequence (DNA): TGTGCCAGCGGTTGGGGCGCAGAAGCTTTCTTT.

Only one count was recorded for this clone. The chain carries TRBV28 and TRBJ1-5, with D maybe TRBD1 (5 bases). V lost 7 bases and J lost 4, with 14 bases in between. This CDR3 spans 14 amino acids. Germline lookup yields CDR1 MDHEN and CDR2 SYDVKM. The CDR3, as DNA: TGTGCCAGCACCCCGGATGGGGGGAATCAGCCCCAGCATTTT. This codes for CASTPDGGNQPQHF.

This chain links TRBV27 with TRBJ2-1, with 7 bases aligning to TRBD2. V shed 3 bases and J 4 bases; nucleotides not matched to a gene: 18. This CDR3 comprises 19 residues. Germline CDR1 is MNHEY and CDR2 is SMNVEV (reference sequence). Here the CDR3 reads CASSFRTSRSLGFYNEQFF. CDR3 in DNA: TGTGCCAGCAGTTTCCGGACTAGTCGGTCCTTGGGGTTTTACAATGAGCAGTTCTTC.

This clone was seen only a few times. CDR3 bases: TGTGCCAGCAGCTCGGGGGTGCCGGGACAGCTAATTGAAGAAGCTTTCTTT. Amino acids: CASSSGVPGQLIEEAFF. This rearrangement joins TRBV7-2 to TRBJ1-1; 7 bases agree with TRBD1. V dropped 4 bases and J dropped 8; count of bases not matched to a gene: 19. CDR3 length: 17 residues. CDR1 and CDR2 (germline): SGHTA, FQGNSA.

The chain links TRBV19 to TRBJ2-7; 13 bases fit TRBD2. There are 16 residues in the CDR3. J gave up 8 bases and V 4 bases, and 11 bases lay outside the gene matches. Germline-derived CDR1 and CDR2 are LNHDA and SQIVND (reference sequence). CDR3 in amino acids: CASSTRLAGGIGQQYF. The CDR3, as DNA: TGTGCCAGTAGTACCCGACTAGCGGGGGGAATCGGCCAGCAGTACTTC.

The rearrangement uses TRBV12-5 and TRBJ1-3; no clear D gene. Germline values: CDR1 LGHNT, CDR2 FRNRAP. The CDR3 contains 14 residues. V lost 2 bases and J 7 bases, leaving 12 bases between the germline ends. CDR3: CASGLTPPWNTIYF. The CDR3 DNA reads as TGTGCTAGTGGTTTGACTCCACCCTGGAACACCATATATTTT.

This clone occurred a few times. The chain joins TRBV15 to TRBJ2-1; 7 bases line up with TRBD2. Unmatched junction bases numbered 9, after V lost 8 bases and J lost 2 bases. This CDR3 region has 15 residues. Germline loops: CDR1 LNHNV, CDR2 YYDKDF (reference sequence). CDR3 protein: CATRAVAGTYNEQFF. The CDR3 DNA reads TGTGCCACCCGGGCGGTAGCGGGTACCTACAATGAGCAGTTCTTC.

The rearrangement uses TRBV6-4 and TRBJ1-5; 8 bases align to TRBD1. CDR3 length: 14 amino acids. Germline V gene sequence: CDR1 MRHNA, CDR2 SNTAGT. V lost 5 bases, J lost 5 bases, and 5 bases stayed unmatched. This CDR3 is CASSPDRGDQPQHF. Written as DNA, the CDR3 is TGTGCCAGCAGTCCTGACAGGGGCGATCAGCCCCAGCATTTT.

The rearrangement joins TRBV18 to TRBJ2-1; D call uncertain. This CDR3 spans 13 amino acids. V was shortened by 4 bases and J by 8 bases, with 12 bases between the two germline ends. Germline CDR1 KGHSH, CDR2 LQKENI. The chain's CDR3 is CASSHTVPDEQFF. CDR3 nucleotide sequence: TGTGCCAGCTCACACACAGTCCCGGATGAGCAGTTCTTC. Looking up the rest from reference TRBV18 and TRBJ2-1 gives the full variable domain: NAGVMQNPRHLVRRRGQEARLRCSPMKGHSHVYWYRQLPEEGLKFMVYLQKENIIDESGMPKERFSAEFPKEGPSILRIQQVVRGDSAAYFCASSHTVPDEQFFGPGTRLTVL.

For this clone: A read error may account for a junction end that differs from germline. The J gene is TRBJ2-2, the V gene TRBV7-7, with 7 bases identical to TRBD1. Germline lookup yields CDR1 SSHAT and CDR2 FNYEAQ (reference sequence). The CDR3 has 15 residues. The CDR3 nucleotides read TGTGCTAGCAGCGTCGGGACAGAAATCACCGGGGAGCTGTTTTTT. Translation: CASSVGTEITGELFF.

This clone came up a few times. The rearrangement uses TRBV7-9 and TRBJ1-2; 7 nucleotides line up with TRBD1. Germline loops: CDR1 SEHNR, CDR2 FQNEAQ (reference sequence). Germline trimming cut 5 bases from V and 4 bases from J; bases unmatched to any gene: 4. This CDR3 is 13 amino acids long. The CDR3: CASSTRDSYGYTF. The DNA of the CDR3 is TGTGCCAGCAGCACTAGGGACAGCTATGGCTACACCTTC. Full variable domain (outside the CDR3, taken from reference TRBV7-9 and TRBJ1-2): DTGVSQNPRHKITKRGQNVTFRCDPISEHNRLYWYRQTLGQGPEFLTYFQNEAQLEKSRLLSDRFSAERPKGSFSTLEIQRTEQGDSAMYLCASSTRDSYGYTFGSGTRLTVV.